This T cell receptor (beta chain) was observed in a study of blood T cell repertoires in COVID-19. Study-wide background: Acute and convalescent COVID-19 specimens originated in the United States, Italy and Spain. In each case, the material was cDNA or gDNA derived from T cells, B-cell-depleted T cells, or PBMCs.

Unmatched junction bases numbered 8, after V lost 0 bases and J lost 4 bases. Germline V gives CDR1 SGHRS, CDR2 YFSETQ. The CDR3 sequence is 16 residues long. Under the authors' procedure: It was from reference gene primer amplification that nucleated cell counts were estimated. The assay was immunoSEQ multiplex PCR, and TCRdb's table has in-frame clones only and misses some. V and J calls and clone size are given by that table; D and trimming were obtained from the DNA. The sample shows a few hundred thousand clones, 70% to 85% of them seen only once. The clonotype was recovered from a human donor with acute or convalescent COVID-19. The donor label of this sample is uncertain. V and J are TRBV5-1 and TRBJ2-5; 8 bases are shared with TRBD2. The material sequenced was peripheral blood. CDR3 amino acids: CASSLGAGGRGETQYF. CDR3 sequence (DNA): TGCGCCAGCAGCTTGGGGGCGGGGGGCCGCGGAGAGACCCAGTACTTC.